A single sample is the source of the 5 T cell receptor beta chains below, sequenced in a study of regulatory T cells in long-lasting Graves disease. Time point denoted: newly diagnosed GD, antithyroid drugs for less than 3 months. RNA isolated from PBMCs was used to make the TCR library. CDR3 regions were amplified by Arm-PCR using iRepertoire HTBI primers to build TCR beta libraries. TCRdb re-called the multiplex PCR reads through MiXCR, storing one row per CDR3 protein. The data show about 470,000 distinct CDR3 sequences, under 15% seen once. The sample was also reused in another study, on T cells in Graves' hyperthyroidism and ophthalmopathy.

Sample: peripheral blood mononuclear cells (PBMCs), taken at new diagnosis, from a patient treated with antithyroid drugs. The receptors shown here come from a woman aged 30 to 39 with Graves disease.

This clonotype was counted a few times. The chain couples TRBV6-1 to TRBJ2-7, with 7 bases matching TRBD2. The germline gives CDR1 MNHNS, CDR2 SASEGT. V shed 7 bases and J 2 bases; nucleotides not matched to a gene: 8. This CDR3 comprises 14 residues. Here the CDR3 DNA reads TGTGCCAGCACAAACAAGGGACTACCCTACGAGCAGTACTTC. Translation: CASTNKGLPYEQYF.

This clonotype occurred many times. J is TRBJ1-1 and V is TRBV29-1, with D possibly TRBD1 on 5 matching bases. The CDR3 covers 15 residues. V lost 4 bases and J 4 bases, leaving 19 bases between the germline ends. Germline V gives CDR1 SQVTM, CDR2 ANQGSEA. The CDR3 DNA reads as TGCAGCGTTGCGAGTATTGGGGCTGGGAGCACTGAAGCTTTCTTT. It translates to CSVASIGAGSTEAFF.

This clonotype was seen at least ten times. V usage is TRBV20-1 and J usage is TRBJ2-2; D may be TRBD1 (5 bases). The length of the CDR3 is 16 residues. The V gene's germline CDR1 is DFQATT and CDR2 SNEGSKA (reference sequence). The V end lost 3 bases, the J end lost 4 bases, and 18 bases lay between the germline ends. The CDR3 protein is CSASSHSRVSTGELFF. Here the CDR3 DNA reads TGCAGTGCTAGTAGCCACTCCAGGGTTTCCACCGGGGAGCTGTTTTTT.

The V gene is TRBV29-1, the J gene TRBJ2-1; tentative D call: TRBD1 (5 bases). V was cut by 1 base and J by 1 base, with 11 bases left in between. CDR1 SQVTM and CDR2 ANQGSEA come from the germline V gene. The CDR3 contains 15 residues. CDR3 in amino acids: CSVEGRVSSYNEQFF. The DNA for the CDR3 is TGCAGCGTTGAAGGCAGGGTGAGTTCCTACAATGAGCAGTTCTTC.

Ten or more counts support this clonotype. J is TRBJ2-1 and V is TRBV20-1; 10 bases map to TRBD2. Per germline, CDR1 DFQATT and CDR2 SNEGSKA (reference sequence). V was clipped by 3 bases and J by 4 bases; unmatched bases: 3. CDR3 length: 14 residues. CDR3 amino acids: CSARGTSVYNEQFF. DNA for the CDR3: TGCAGTGCTAGGGGGACTAGCGTGTACAATGAGCAGTTCTTC.